The 32 T cell receptor beta chains below come from one sample, sequenced in a study of T-cell reconstitution after alpha-beta-depleted transplantation in children. As it was prepared, the TCRbeta library received unique molecular identifiers. TCRdb analysed the PCR reads with MiXCR anew, one entry per CDR3 protein. This table has about 480,000 distinct CDR3 sequences, under 15% appearing once. The sample consisted of PBMCs from the stem cell graft donor, taken from the stem cell graft. These receptors were obtained from a human donor who donated a stem cell graft to a child with combined immunodeficiency.

A remark on this clonotype: The junction differs from germline at one of its ends, possibly a read error. This chain connects TRBV4-3 to TRBJ2-1; D may match TRBD1 or TRBD2 (6 bases each). Germline CDR1 LGHNA, CDR2 YSLEER. The CDR3 has 13 amino acids. CDR3 nucleotides: TGCGCCACCAGCCAAGGGGGGTGGAATGAGCAGTTCTTC. This sequence encodes CATSQGGWNEQFF.

This chain connects TRBV20-1 to TRBJ2-1; unclear D gene. Trimming took 3 bases from V and 4 from J, leaving 10 bases between them. The CDR3 sequence is 13 residues long. Germline V lookup: CDR1 DFQATT, CDR2 SNEGSKA (reference sequence). The CDR3 DNA reads TGCAGTGCTAGTCGGGCGGATTACAATGAGCAGTTCTTC. Its translation is CSASRADYNEQFF.

This clonotype was detected a few times. The V call is TRBV7-2, the J call TRBJ2-1; 11 bases agree with TRBD2. Trimming took 5 bases from V and 6 from J; bases not matched to a gene: 9. Germline loops: CDR1 SGHTA, CDR2 FQGNSA. The CDR3 runs to 16 residues. Here the CDR3 DNA reads TGTGCCAGCAGCCCAGAGGGGACTAGCGGACGCAATGAGCAGTTCTTC. It encodes CASSPEGTSGRNEQFF.

Only a few counts were recorded for this clonotype. This rearrangement joins TRBV20-1 to TRBJ2-7, with 8 bases identical to TRBD1. The germline V gene has CDR1 DFQATT and CDR2 SNEGSKA (reference sequence). Trimming removed 2 bases from V and 3 bases from J; junction bases left unmatched: 9. There are 15 residues in the CDR3. CDR3 protein: CSARPGTGGYYEQYF. The DNA for the CDR3 is TGCAGTGCTAGACCCGGGACAGGAGGGTACTACGAGCAGTACTTC.

This clonotype was found a few times. This chain connects TRBV24-1 to TRBJ2-3; 7 nucleotides align to TRBD2. This CDR3 region has 16 residues. Trimming removed 1 base from V and 4 bases from J; junction bases left unmatched: 7. Germline CDR1 KGHDR, CDR2 SFDVKD. CDR3 in DNA: TGTGCCACCAGTGATTTACAAACGGGGAGGGCAGATACGCAGTATTTT. Its translation: CATSDLQTGRADTQYF.

The J gene is TRBJ2-3, the V gene TRBV24-1, with D possibly matching TRBD1 (6 bases). Per germline, CDR1 KGHDR and CDR2 SFDVKD. V shed 10 bases and J shed 8 bases, with 18 bases lying between them. CDR3 length: 13 amino acids. The CDR3, as DNA: TGTGCCACGAGCGCCAGGGGCGGCGGTACGCAGTATTTT. It codes for CATSARGGGTQYF.

This chain links TRBV6-5 with TRBJ2-7, with TRBD1 matching 8 bases. The junction had 10 bases not matched to a gene; V was cut back by 4 bases and J by 2 bases. Looked up from germline, CDR1 is MNHEY and CDR2 is SVGAGI. The CDR3 totals 16 residues. The CDR3 DNA is TGTGCCAGCAGTTCTTACTTCGGGACAGGAGCCTACGAGCAGTACTTC. It is translated as CASSSYFGTGAYEQYF.

V and J are TRBV4-1 and TRBJ2-7; TRBD2 might be the D (5 bases). Germline V CDR1 and CDR2: MGHRA, YSYEKL. V gave up 3 bases and J gave up 2 bases, with 11 bases separating them. CDR3 length equals 14 residues. The CDR3 reads CASSHVEGAYEQYF. Here the CDR3 DNA reads TGCGCCAGCAGCCACGTAGAGGGCGCCTACGAGCAGTACTTC.

The chain links TRBV29-1 to TRBJ2-7; 11 bases are shared with TRBD1. The germline V gene has CDR1 SQVTM and CDR2 ANQGSEA. The V and J ends lost 4 bases and 5 bases, in that order; junction bases with no gene match: 7. This CDR3 is built from 14 residues. CDR3 protein: CSVAGTGGYHEQYF. The CDR3 region has the DNA TGCAGCGTTGCCGGGACAGGGGGGTACCACGAGCAGTACTTC.

The chain is built from TRBV6-5 and TRBJ1-3; D call uncertain. The V gene's germline CDR1 is MNHEY and CDR2 SVGAGI. The CDR3 runs 15 residues. The ends were cut back, 0 bases at V and 0 bases at J, with 6 bases in the middle. CDR3 DNA: TGTGCCAGCAGTTACTCGGGCCGCTCTGGAAACACCATATATTTT. Translated: CASSYSGRSGNTIYF.

This clonotype has more than one count but fewer than ten. The J gene is TRBJ1-1, the V gene TRBV4-1; 9 nucleotides align to TRBD1. J gave up 0 bases and V 0 bases, and 8 bases lay outside the gene matches. The CDR3 is 18 residues long. CDR1 is MGHRA, CDR2 YSYEKL, per germline. The CDR3 DNA reads as TGCGCCAGCAGCCAAGATCGAACAGGGGGCTGGATGAACACTGAAGCTTTCTTT. This gives the protein CASSQDRTGGWMNTEAFF.

This clonotype was recorded at least ten times. This chain joins TRBV20-1 and TRBJ2-7; 14 nucleotides match TRBD2. V was clipped by 3 bases and J by 3 bases; unmatched bases: 16. CDR1 DFQATT and CDR2 SNEGSKA come from the germline V gene (reference sequence). The CDR3 runs to 19 residues. CDR3 in amino acids: CSASQNPGLAGASRYEQYF. CDR3 DNA: TGCAGTGCTAGTCAAAATCCGGGACTAGCGGGAGCTTCCCGCTACGAGCAGTACTTC.

The sample holds a few counts of this clonotype. The V call is TRBV6-2 or TRBV6-3, the J call TRBJ2-7; 8 nucleotides agree with TRBD1. Losses at the gene ends were 7 bases for V and 0 bases for J; bases not matched to a gene: 5. CDR1 MNHEY and CDR2 SVGEGT come from the germline V gene. The CDR3 is 14 amino acids. CDR3 bases: TGTGCCAGCAAAGACAGGGGCGTCTCCTACGAGCAGTACTTC. Residues: CASKDRGVSYEQYF.

The rearrangement joins TRBV5-1 to TRBJ2-5, with 15 bases identical to TRBD2. The germline gives CDR1 SGHRS, CDR2 YFSETQ. CDR3 length: 18 amino acids. The V gene end was trimmed by 3 bases and the J gene end by 5 bases; junction bases not matched to a gene: 11. The CDR3 is CASSYIPGTSGRPETQYF. CDR3 sequence (DNA): TGCGCCAGCAGCTACATACCCGGGACTAGCGGGAGGCCTGAGACCCAGTACTTC.

The rearrangement links TRBV12-3 or TRBV12-4 to TRBJ1-3; the D gene is possibly TRBD1 (5 bases). V lost 5 bases, J lost 0 bases, and 11 bases lay in between. This CDR3 has 15 residues. CDR3 protein: CASSPQGSSGNTIYF. The CDR3 DNA is TGTGCCAGCAGTCCGCAGGGATCCTCTGGAAACACCATATATTTT.

This clonotype came up many times. The chain recombines TRBV9 with TRBJ1-2; D gene uncertain. This CDR3 is 16 amino acids long. V was pared by 3 bases and J by 1 base, with 16 bases between. Germline-derived CDR1 and CDR2 are SGDLS and YYNGEE. CDR3 region: CASSGKEPQINYGYTF. As DNA, the CDR3 is TGTGCCAGCAGCGGCAAAGAGCCCCAAATTAACTATGGCTACACCTTC.

V and J are TRBV6-5 and TRBJ2-2; 9 bases align to TRBD1. CDR1 is MNHEY and CDR2 is SVGAGI in the germline V gene. CDR3 length: 16 amino acids. After removal of 9 bases from V and 2 bases from J, the junction contained 10 bases not matched to a gene. The CDR3 reads CASMLGTGSNTGELFF. CDR3 bases: TGTGCCAGTATGCTGGGGACAGGGAGCAACACCGGGGAGCTGTTTTTT.

This clonotype came up a few times. The CDR3 sequence is CASSLEGGTSHEQYF. The CDR3 region has the DNA TGTGCCAGCAGCTTAGAGGGGGGGACAAGCCACGAGCAGTACTTC. V gene TRBV7-8 combines with J gene TRBJ2-7; D possibly corresponds to TRBD2 (7 bases). Germline V gene lookup returns CDR1 SGHVS and CDR2 FQNEAQ. This CDR3 region has 15 residues. The V end was cut by 1 base, the J end by 5 bases, with 15 bases between.

V gene TRBV25-1 combines with J gene TRBJ2-1, with 9 nucleotides matching TRBD2. V trimming: 7 bases; J trimming: 8 bases; junction bases outside the gene matches: 18. Looked up from germline, CDR1 is MGHDK and CDR2 is SYGVNS. This CDR3 region has 17 residues. The CDR3 region is CASTPRGGRAHSDEQFF. Written as DNA, the CDR3 is TGTGCCAGCACCCCCCGCGGCGGGAGGGCCCATTCGGATGAGCAGTTCTTC.

This clonotype was recorded a few times. The chain uses TRBV29-1 and TRBJ2-1; D possibly uses TRBD1 or TRBD2 (5 bases each). Per germline, CDR1 SQVTM and CDR2 ANQGSEA. V gave up 6 bases and J gave up 8 bases, with 20 bases separating them. This CDR3 is 14 amino acids long. CDR3 residues: CSVEPGVRVDEQFF. In DNA form, the CDR3 reads TGCAGCGTCGAACCCGGGGTCAGGGTGGATGAGCAGTTCTTC.

This clonotype was detected a few times. The J gene is TRBJ1-1, the V gene TRBV29-1; weak D call: TRBD1 (5 bases). Trimming removed 4 bases at V and 4 bases at J, with 25 bases between. Per germline, CDR1 SQVTM and CDR2 ANQGSEA. This CDR3 contains 17 residues. The CDR3 loop reads CSVVRLISGGRPTEAFF. CDR3 nucleotides: TGCAGCGTTGTTCGGTTGATATCTGGGGGACGGCCCACTGAAGCTTTCTTT. Filled out from reference TRBV29-1 and TRBJ1-1, the complete variable domain reads SAVISQKPSRDICQRGTSLTIQCQVDSQVTMMFWYRQQPGQSLTLIATANQGSEATYESGFVIDKFPISRPNLTFSTLTVSNMSPEDSSIYLCSVVRLISGGRPTEAFFGQGTRLTVV.

The chain employs TRBV24-1 and TRBJ1-4, with D unclear. Per the germline V gene, CDR1 is KGHDR and CDR2 is SFDVKD. V was shortened by 2 bases and J by 5 bases, with 11 bases between the two germline ends. The CDR3 length is 15 residues. The DNA of the CDR3 is TGTGCCACCAGTGATTCAGGCTACGGGAATGAAAAACTGTTTTTT. This translates into CATSDSGYGNEKLFF.

In this sample, this clonotype turned up many times. The V and J genes are TRBV12-3 or TRBV12-4 and TRBJ2-1; D not certain. The V gene lost 5 bases and the J gene lost 6 bases, with 14 bases spanning the gap. The CDR3 has 14 amino acids. CDR3 in amino acids: CASSRIRGPNEQFF. CDR3 bases: TGTGCCAGCAGTCGCATCCGCGGTCCCAATGAGCAGTTCTTC.

This rearrangement joins TRBV10-3 to TRBJ1-4; no clear D. V was trimmed by 11 bases and J by 4 bases, leaving 14 bases between them. Germline-derived CDR1 and CDR2 are ENHRY and SYGVKD. The CDR3 runs 13 residues. CDR3 sequence (DNA): TGTGCCGCCCAGACGGGAATTAATGAAAAACTGTTTTTT. It yields the protein CAAQTGINEKLFF.

Comments on this clonotype: The junction departs from the called germline gene at one end, perhaps through a read error. The rearrangement joins TRBV27 to TRBJ2-7; D might be TRBD2 (5 bases). From germline, CDR1 is MNHEY and CDR2 SMNVEV (reference sequence). This CDR3 comprises 14 residues. Here the CDR3 reads CPSSLGGYRYEQYF. DNA of the CDR3: TGTCCCAGCAGTTTAGGAGGCTATCGTTACGAGCAGTACTTC.

The V and J genes are TRBV28 and TRBJ2-1, with 8 bases fitting TRBD2. Unmatched junction bases numbered 11, after V lost 7 bases and J lost 0 bases. The CDR3 is 17 residues long. Germline CDR1 MDHEN, CDR2 SYDVKM. In nucleotides, the CDR3 is TGTGCCAGCATCCGCGGGGGGCCCCCTAGCTCCTACAATGAGCAGTTCTTC. It translates to CASIRGGPPSSYNEQFF.

The J gene is TRBJ1-5, the V gene TRBV27; D may be TRBD1 (6 bases). The germline V gene has CDR1 MNHEY and CDR2 SMNVEV (reference sequence). The CDR3 is made up of 13 amino acids. V shed 5 bases and J shed 7 bases, with 12 bases lying between them. For the CDR3, the DNA is TGTGCCAGCAGTCACAGGGAGAGCCAGCCCCAGCATTTT. It translates to CASSHRESQPQHF.

This clonotype was counted only a few times. This chain joins TRBV7-9 and TRBJ2-1; 14 bases are a match to TRBD2. Germline CDR1 is SEHNR and CDR2 is FQNEAQ (reference sequence). CDR3 length equals 17 residues. Germline trimming cut 5 bases from V and 7 bases from J; bases unmatched to any gene: 10. The CDR3 DNA sequence: TGTGCCAGCAGCATTACGGGACTAGCGGGAGAACGGAATGAGCAGTTCTTC. Amino acid sequence: CASSITGLAGERNEQFF.

This clonotype was observed a few times. V gene TRBV6-1 combines with J gene TRBJ2-5, with TRBD2 matching 10 bases. This CDR3 is 14 amino acids long. J gave up 4 bases and V 8 bases, and 7 bases lay outside the gene matches. Germline CDR1 reads MNHNS; CDR2 reads SASEGT. CDR3 sequence: CASGSSGSAETQYF. The CDR3 coding sequence is TGTGCCAGCGGGTCTAGCGGGAGCGCAGAGACCCAGTACTTC.

The CDR3 here is CASSQDGSGRDADTQYF. CDR3 DNA: TGTGCCAGCAGCCAAGATGGGAGCGGGAGGGACGCAGATACGCAGTATTTT. This chain connects TRBV3-1 to TRBJ2-3, with 10 bases lining up with TRBD2. After removal of 0 bases from V and 4 bases from J, the junction contained 7 bases not matched to a gene. This CDR3 is built from 17 residues. The germline gives CDR1 LGHDT, CDR2 YNNKEL (reference sequence).

This clonotype was observed a few times. The chain couples TRBV25-1 to TRBJ2-5; 9 positions agree with TRBD1. Trimming cost V 3 bases and J 4 bases; bases outside gene matches: 9. The CDR3 is 16 amino acids. Looked up from germline, CDR1 is MGHDK and CDR2 is SYGVNS. CDR3 residues: CASSEFGTGILETQYF. The CDR3 nucleotides read TGTGCCAGCAGTGAGTTCGGGACAGGGATTTTAGAGACCCAGTACTTC.

The rearrangement uses TRBV6-5 and TRBJ2-7; D perhaps matches TRBD1 (5 bases). The CDR3 length is 12 residues. Trimming removed 8 bases from V and 2 bases from J, with 10 bases in between. CDR1 is MNHEY, CDR2 SVGAGI, per germline. The CDR3 region is CASAPGPYEQYF. CDR3 DNA sequence: TGTGCCAGCGCGCCAGGGCCCTACGAGCAGTACTTC.